These 4 T cell receptor beta chains were sequenced from one sample in a study of blood T cell repertoires in COVID-19. The protocol was immunoSEQ multiplex PCR, while the TCRdb copy is restricted to in-frame clones and leaves out a portion. The table records more than 6,500 clones, more than 85% of them present only once. The sequencing input was peripheral blood. These receptors were taken from a human donor in a cohort sampled during active COVID-19.

CDR3 in amino acids: CASSSGLQLGQETQYF. As DNA, the CDR3 is TGCGCCAGCAGCTCGGGACTCCAACTCGGTCAGGAGACCCAGTACTTC. The chain joins TRBV5-1 to TRBJ2-5, with D possibly matching TRBD2 (6 bases). The length of the CDR3 is 16 residues. Germline CDR1 SGHRS, CDR2 YFSETQ. V lost 3 bases and J lost 5, with 20 bases in between.

About this clone itself: One junction end does not reproduce the germline sequence, and a read error may be involved. The chain joins TRBV3-1 (or the pseudogene TRBV3-2) to TRBJ1-3; 7 positions agree with TRBD1. CDR3 length equals 15 residues. From germline, CDR1 is LGHDT and CDR2 YNNKEL (reference sequence). CDR3 DNA: TGTGCCAGCAGACCCACGACAGGGCCTGGAGACACCATATATTTT. It yields the protein CASRPTTGPGDTIYF.

V is TRBV19 and J is TRBJ2-5; possibly TRBD2 for D (5 bases). The CDR3 extends over 17 amino acids. CDR1 is LNHDA, CDR2 SQIVND, per germline (reference sequence). V was trimmed by 1 base and J by 5 bases, leaving 20 bases between them. The CDR3 DNA follows: TGTGCCAGTAGTATAGCCCCGGAGGTATCACCCCGGGAGACCCAGTACTTC. It is translated as CASSIAPEVSPRETQYF.

This chain uses TRBV5-4 with TRBJ2-2, with D possibly matching TRBD2 (6 bases). In germline, CDR1 is SGHNT, CDR2 YYREEE (reference sequence). The CDR3 spans 17 residues. Trimming shortened V by 6 bases and J by 8 bases, and 26 bases separated the two germline ends. The CDR3 reads CASTPAGRDSSGGELFF. In DNA, the CDR3 is TGTGCCAGCACCCCCGCGGGCAGGGACTCCTCGGGAGGGGAGCTGTTTTTT.